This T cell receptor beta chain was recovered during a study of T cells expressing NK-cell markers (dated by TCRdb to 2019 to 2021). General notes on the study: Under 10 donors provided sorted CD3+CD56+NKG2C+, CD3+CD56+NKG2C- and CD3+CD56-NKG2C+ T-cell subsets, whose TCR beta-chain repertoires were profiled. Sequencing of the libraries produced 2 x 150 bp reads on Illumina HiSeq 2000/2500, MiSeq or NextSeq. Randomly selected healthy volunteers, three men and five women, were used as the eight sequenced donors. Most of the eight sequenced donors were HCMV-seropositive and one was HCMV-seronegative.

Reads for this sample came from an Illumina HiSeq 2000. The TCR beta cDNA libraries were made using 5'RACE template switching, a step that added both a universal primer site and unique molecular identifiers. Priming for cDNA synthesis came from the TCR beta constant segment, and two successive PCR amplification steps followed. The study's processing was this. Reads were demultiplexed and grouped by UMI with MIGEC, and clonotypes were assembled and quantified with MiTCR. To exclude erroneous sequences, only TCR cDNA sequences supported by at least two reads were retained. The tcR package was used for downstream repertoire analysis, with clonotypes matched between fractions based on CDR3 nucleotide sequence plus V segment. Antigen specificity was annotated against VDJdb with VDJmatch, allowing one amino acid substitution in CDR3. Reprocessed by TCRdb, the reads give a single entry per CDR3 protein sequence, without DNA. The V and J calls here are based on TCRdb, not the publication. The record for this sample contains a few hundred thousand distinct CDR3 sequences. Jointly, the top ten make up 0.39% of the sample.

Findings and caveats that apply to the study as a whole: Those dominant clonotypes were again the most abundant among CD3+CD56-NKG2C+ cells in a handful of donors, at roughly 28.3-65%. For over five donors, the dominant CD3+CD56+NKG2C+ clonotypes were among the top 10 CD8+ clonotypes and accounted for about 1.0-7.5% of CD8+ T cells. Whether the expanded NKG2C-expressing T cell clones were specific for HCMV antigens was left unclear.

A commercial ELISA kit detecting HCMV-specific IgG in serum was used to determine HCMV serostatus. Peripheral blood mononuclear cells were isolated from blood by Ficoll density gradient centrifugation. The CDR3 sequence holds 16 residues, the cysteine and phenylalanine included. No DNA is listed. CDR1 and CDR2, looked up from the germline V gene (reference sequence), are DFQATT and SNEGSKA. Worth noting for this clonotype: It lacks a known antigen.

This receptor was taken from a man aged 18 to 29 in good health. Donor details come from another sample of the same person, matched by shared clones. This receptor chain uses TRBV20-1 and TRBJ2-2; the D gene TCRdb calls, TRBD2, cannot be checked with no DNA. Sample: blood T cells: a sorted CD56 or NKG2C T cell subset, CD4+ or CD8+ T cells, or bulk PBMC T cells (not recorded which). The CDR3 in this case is CSASSASGRRTGELFF.